This TCR beta chain was captured in a study of CD8 T cells in ankylosing spondylitis. Study-wide points: There was a TCR beta motif, made of fewer than 10 highly homologous variants, that appeared characteristic of ankylosing spondylitis blood. Significant enrichment of disease-linked clones was reportedly seen in matched ankylosing spondylitis synovial fluid.

Trimming shortened V by 6 bases and J by 10 bases, and 16 bases separated the two germline ends. CDR1 and CDR2 (germline): SGHTA, FQGNSA. This CDR3 spans 13 amino acids. This clonotype was counted ten times or more. No antigen is known for it. TCRdb reprocessed the 5' RACE reads via MiXCR and lists one record per CDR3 protein. The sample lists 450,000 to 550,000 distinct CDR3 sequences; roughly 5.3% were seen once. Sequences were obtained from blood, either unsorted or a sorted T cell fraction (not recorded which). This rearrangement joins TRBV7-2 to TRBJ1-5; D remains ambiguous. This TCR derives from a male donor with ankylosing spondylitis. CDR3 DNA sequence: TGTGCCAGCAGTCGACCGGGATTGGGCCCCCAGCATTTT. It codes for CASSRPGLGPQHF. Full variable domain (missing parts from reference TRBV7-2 and TRBJ1-5): GAGVSQSPSNKVTEKGKDVELRCDPISGHTALYWYRQSLGQGLEFLIYFQGNSAPDKSGLPSDRFSAERTGGSVSTLTIQRTQQEDSAVYLCASSRPGLGPQHFGDGTRLSIL.